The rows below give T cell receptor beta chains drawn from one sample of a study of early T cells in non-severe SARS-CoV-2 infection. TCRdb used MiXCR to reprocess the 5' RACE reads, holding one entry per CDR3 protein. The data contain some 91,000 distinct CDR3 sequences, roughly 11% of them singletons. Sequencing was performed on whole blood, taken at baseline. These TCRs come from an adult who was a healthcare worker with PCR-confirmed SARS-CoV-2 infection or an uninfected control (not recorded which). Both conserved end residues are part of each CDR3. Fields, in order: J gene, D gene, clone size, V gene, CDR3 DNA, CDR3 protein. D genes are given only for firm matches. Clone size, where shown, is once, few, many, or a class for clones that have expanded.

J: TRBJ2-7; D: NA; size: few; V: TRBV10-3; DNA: TGTGCCATCAGTGCGGGGCTTCCTAGCTACGAGCAGTACTTC; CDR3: CAISAGLPSYEQYF
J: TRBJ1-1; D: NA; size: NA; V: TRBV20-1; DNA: TGCAGTGCGATGACAGCGACCGGATGGGGTGAAGCTTTCTTT; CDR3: CSAMTATGWGEAFF
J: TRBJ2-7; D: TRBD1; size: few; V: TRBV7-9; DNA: TGTGCCAGCAGCTTGGGCAGGGGGAACTACGAGCAGTACTTC; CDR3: CASSLGRGNYEQYF
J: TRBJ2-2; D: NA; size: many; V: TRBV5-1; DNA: TGCGCCAGCAGCTCAAATACAGGGTCGAACACCGGGGAGCTGTTTTTT; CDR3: CASSSNTGSNTGELFF
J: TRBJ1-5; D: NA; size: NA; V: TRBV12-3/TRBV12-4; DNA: TGTGCCAGCAGTTTCGGGACCAATCAGCCCCAGCATTTT; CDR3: CASSFGTNQPQHF
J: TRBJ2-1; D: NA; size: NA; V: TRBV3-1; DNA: TGTGCCAGCAGCCAAGATACCATGGGGAATGAGCAGTTCTTC; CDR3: CASSQDTMGNEQFF
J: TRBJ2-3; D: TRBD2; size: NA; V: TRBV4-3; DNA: TGCGCCAGCAGCCAAGATCTTGGCGGGAGGGGCACAGATACGCAGTATTTT; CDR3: CASSQDLGGRGTDTQYF
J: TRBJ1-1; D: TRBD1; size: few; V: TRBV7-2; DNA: TGTGCCAGCAGCTTAGGAGGGGGCGTCACTGAAGCTTTCTTT; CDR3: CASSLGGGVTEAFF
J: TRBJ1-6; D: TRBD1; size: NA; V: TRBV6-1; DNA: TGTGCCAGCAGAGGAGGCAGGGGGGAACGGAATTCACCCCTCCACTTT; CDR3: CASRGGRGERNSPLHF
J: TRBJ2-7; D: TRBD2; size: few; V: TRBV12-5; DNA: TGTGCTAGTGGAACTAGCGGCGGCCCGGCTGAGCAGTACTTC; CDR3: CASGTSGGPAEQYF
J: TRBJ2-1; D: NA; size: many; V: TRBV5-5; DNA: TGTGCCAGCAACGAACAGGTGAATGAGCAGTTCTTC; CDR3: CASNEQVNEQFF
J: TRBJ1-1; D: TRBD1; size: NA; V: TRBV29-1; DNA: TGCAGCGTTCCAGGGGGACCGAACACTGAAGCTTTCTTT; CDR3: CSVPGGPNTEAFF
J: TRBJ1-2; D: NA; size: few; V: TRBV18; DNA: TGTGCCAGCTCACAGGACATGGCTATGAGTGGCTACACCTTC; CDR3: CASSQDMAMSGYTF
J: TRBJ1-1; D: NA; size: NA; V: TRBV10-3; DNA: TGTGCCATCAGTACCTCACGGAACACTGAAGCTTTCTTT; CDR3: CAISTSRNTEAFF
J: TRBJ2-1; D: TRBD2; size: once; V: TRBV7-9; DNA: TGTGCCAGCAGGGCCGATCTAGCGGCCTACAATGAGCAGTTCTTC; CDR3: CASRADLAAYNEQFF
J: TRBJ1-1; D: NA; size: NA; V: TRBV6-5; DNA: TGTGCCAGCAGTCGACAGGCTTCGAACACTGAAGCTTTCTTT; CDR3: CASSRQASNTEAFF